These T cell receptor beta chains were read from a single sample in a study of shared clonotypes between healthy human individuals. Libraries were prepared by immunoSEQ multiplex PCR; TCRdb keeps only in-frame clonotypes and omits some of them. In the table there are approximately 2,300,000 clones, just under 95% of which are singletons. The material sequenced was naive CD4+ T cells from PBMCs. These receptors were collected from a young man in good health. Some clones in this sample may be carry-over from other donors' samples. CDR3s include the opening cysteine and the closing phenylalanine or tryptophan. The order of the fields is D gene, J gene, clone size, V gene, CDR3 DNA, CDR3 protein. The D gene is left open where the match is weak. The size of a clone is reported for some rows only, either as once, few or many, or as a class for expanded clones.

d_gene: .
j_gene: TRBJ2-1
abundance: .
v_gene: TRBV19
CDR3nt: TGTGCCAGTAGTATTTATAGCGGCACCTTCGGTGAGCAGTTCTTC
CDR3aa: CASSIYSGTFGEQFF

d_gene: .
j_gene: TRBJ2-7
abundance: .
v_gene: TRBV25-1
CDR3nt: TGTGCCAGCAGTGAATTCCCCCAGTGGTACTTC
CDR3aa: CASSEFPQWYF

d_gene: .
j_gene: TRBJ1-2
abundance: .
v_gene: TRBV2
CDR3nt: TGTGCCAGCAGTCCAGACTTACCCAACTATGGCTACACCTTC
CDR3aa: CASSPDLPNYGYTF

d_gene: .
j_gene: TRBJ1-2
abundance: .
v_gene: TRBV19
CDR3nt: TGTGCCAGTAAGGGTTTCAACTATGGCTACACCTTC
CDR3aa: CASKGFNYGYTF

d_gene: .
j_gene: TRBJ1-1
abundance: .
v_gene: TRBV27
CDR3nt: TGTGCCAGCAGTTTATCGCTACCAATGAACACTGAAGCTTTCTTT
CDR3aa: CASSLSLPMNTEAFF

d_gene: .
j_gene: TRBJ2-5
abundance: once
v_gene: TRBV18
CDR3nt: TGTGCCAGCTCACCAATGAGAGAGACCCAGTACTTC
CDR3aa: CASSPMRETQYF

d_gene: TRBD2
j_gene: TRBJ2-1
abundance: .
v_gene: TRBV5-1
CDR3nt: TGCGCCAGCAGCTGGACGGGACTAGCGGGACGCGGTGAGCAGTTCTTC
CDR3aa: CASSWTGLAGRGEQFF

d_gene: .
j_gene: TRBJ2-1
abundance: .
v_gene: TRBV5-1
CDR3nt: TGCGCCAGCAGCTTGGGCGGTTTAGGGTCCTACAATGAGCAGTTCTTC
CDR3aa: CASSLGGLGSYNEQFF

d_gene: .
j_gene: TRBJ1-3
abundance: few
v_gene: TRBV28
CDR3nt: TGTGCCAGCAGTTTAGGTGGCAGGCCTGGAAACACCATATATTTT
CDR3aa: CASSLGGRPGNTIYF

d_gene: TRBD1
j_gene: TRBJ1-2
abundance: .
v_gene: TRBV5-1
CDR3nt: TGCGCCAGCAGCTCGGGACAGGGGGCGATGGATGGCTACACCTTC
CDR3aa: CASSSGQGAMDGYTF

d_gene: .
j_gene: TRBJ2-7
abundance: .
v_gene: TRBV6-5
CDR3nt: TGTGCCAGCAGTTCCCCAGGGGAGCAGTACTTC
CDR3aa: CASSSPGEQYF

d_gene: .
j_gene: TRBJ2-7
abundance: .
v_gene: TRBV5-4
CDR3nt: TGTGCCAGCAGCGTAGCGGGGACAGCCTACGAGCAGTACTTC
CDR3aa: CASSVAGTAYEQYF

d_gene: .
j_gene: TRBJ1-2
abundance: once
v_gene: TRBV28
CDR3nt: TGTGCCAGCAGTTTCAGGTTTGGCTACACCTTC
CDR3aa: CASSFRFGYTF

d_gene: TRBD1
j_gene: TRBJ1-4
abundance: once
v_gene: TRBV9
CDR3nt: TGTGCCAGCAGCGTCGATAGGACAGGGGGTACGGGGGAAAAACTGTTTTTT
CDR3aa: CASSVDRTGGTGEKLFF

d_gene: .
j_gene: TRBJ1-6
abundance: .
v_gene: TRBV5-4
CDR3nt: TGTGCCAGCGGCCCCCCCCTCCACTTT
CDR3aa: CASGPPLHF

d_gene: TRBD1
j_gene: TRBJ1-1
abundance: .
v_gene: TRBV7-9
CDR3nt: TGTGCCAGCAGCTTGGGGACAGGGAGCCCAATAGCTTTCTTT
CDR3aa: CASSLGTGSPIAFF

d_gene: TRBD2
j_gene: TRBJ2-1
abundance: once
v_gene: TRBV28
CDR3nt: TGTGCCAGCAGTTTGCCGCTGGCTAGCGGGATCTCCTACAATGAGCAGTTCTTC
CDR3aa: CASSLPLASGISYNEQFF

d_gene: .
j_gene: TRBJ2-3
abundance: .
v_gene: TRBV7-3
CDR3nt: TGTGCCAGCAGTTCCTCGGTCGCGAAGGGCACGCAGTATTTT
CDR3aa: CASSSSVAKGTQYF

d_gene: TRBD1
j_gene: TRBJ1-2
abundance: .
v_gene: TRBV9
CDR3nt: TGTGCCAGCAGCGTAGTCGACCTGTGGGGGACAGTTCAGAATGGCTACACCTTC
CDR3aa: CASSVVDLWGTVQNGYTF

d_gene: .
j_gene: TRBJ2-1
abundance: .
v_gene: TRBV7-8
CDR3nt: TGTGCCAGCAGCTTAAACCAGCCTTGGGACAATGAGCAGTTCTTC
CDR3aa: CASSLNQPWDNEQFF

d_gene: .
j_gene: TRBJ2-5
abundance: .
v_gene: TRBV30
CDR3nt: TGTGCCTGGAGTGGACAGTCAGAGACCCAGTACTTC
CDR3aa: CAWSGQSETQYF

d_gene: TRBD1
j_gene: TRBJ2-7
abundance: .
v_gene: TRBV5-1
CDR3nt: TGCGCCAGCAGCTGGGGGACAGACTCCTACGAGCAGTACTTC
CDR3aa: CASSWGTDSYEQYF

d_gene: .
j_gene: TRBJ2-7
abundance: .
v_gene: TRBV9
CDR3nt: TGTGCCAGCAGCGTAGCCGGAGCCTACGAGCAGTACTTC
CDR3aa: CASSVAGAYEQYF

d_gene: .
j_gene: TRBJ2-5
abundance: once
v_gene: TRBV18
CDR3nt: TGTGCCAGCTCACCATCGCAGGGGCGCCAAGAGACCCAGTACTTC
CDR3aa: CASSPSQGRQETQYF

d_gene: TRBD1
j_gene: TRBJ1-4
abundance: .
v_gene: TRBV11-2
CDR3nt: TGTGCCAGCAGCCTACAGGGGCTTAATGAAAAACTGTTTTTT
CDR3aa: CASSLQGLNEKLFF

d_gene: TRBD1
j_gene: TRBJ2-1
abundance: .
v_gene: TRBV28
CDR3nt: TGTGCCAGCATCTCCCGGGACAGGGGGTGGAATGAGCAGTTCTTC
CDR3aa: CASISRDRGWNEQFF

d_gene: .
j_gene: TRBJ2-6
abundance: .
v_gene: TRBV30
CDR3nt: TGTGCCTGGAGCAGGGTGAATGGGGCCAACGTCCTGACTTTC
CDR3aa: CAWSRVNGANVLTF

d_gene: .
j_gene: TRBJ2-7
abundance: .
v_gene: TRBV4-1
CDR3nt: TGCGCCAGCAGCCACAGGGCAACGGAGGAGCAGTGCTTC
CDR3aa: CASSHRATEEQCF

d_gene: TRBD1
j_gene: TRBJ1-1
abundance: .
v_gene: TRBV7-8
CDR3nt: TGTGCCAGCAGCTTTAACAGGGGGCCACCTAACACTGAAGCTTTCTTT
CDR3aa: CASSFNRGPPNTEAFF

d_gene: .
j_gene: TRBJ2-1
abundance: .
v_gene: TRBV18
CDR3nt: TGTGCCAGCTCACCGGCTGACAATGAGCAGTTCTTC
CDR3aa: CASSPADNEQFF

d_gene: .
j_gene: TRBJ2-7
abundance: .
v_gene: TRBV4-1
CDR3nt: TGCGCCAGCAGCCTTCACGGGACTTGGGACGAGCAGTACTTC
CDR3aa: CASSLHGTWDEQYF

d_gene: .
j_gene: TRBJ2-4
abundance: .
v_gene: TRBV11-2
CDR3nt: TGTGCCAGCAGCTTAGCCAGGAGGGACACCTTAGCCAAAAACATTCAGTACTTC
CDR3aa: CASSLARRDTLAKNIQYF

d_gene: .
j_gene: TRBJ2-5
abundance: .
v_gene: TRBV7-6
CDR3nt: TGTGCCAGCAGCGCGGCCCCCCAAGAGACCCAGTACTTC
CDR3aa: CASSAAPQETQYF

d_gene: .
j_gene: TRBJ1-4
abundance: once
v_gene: TRBV5-8
CDR3nt: TGTGCCAGCCTTCGATTGGGGGGCGTCGCCGGAGGTGAAAAACTGTTTTTT
CDR3aa: CASLRLGGVAGGEKLFF

d_gene: .
j_gene: TRBJ2-3
abundance: .
v_gene: TRBV5-1
CDR3nt: TGCGCCAGCAGCTTGGTTCAGCCAAGCACAGATACGCAGTATTTT
CDR3aa: CASSLVQPSTDTQYF

d_gene: TRBD1
j_gene: TRBJ1-2
abundance: .
v_gene: TRBV9
CDR3nt: TGTGCCAGCAGCCTGGACAGGGGAAACTATGGCTACACCTTC
CDR3aa: CASSLDRGNYGYTF

d_gene: TRBD1
j_gene: TRBJ2-2
abundance: .
v_gene: TRBV5-8
CDR3nt: TGTGCCAGCAGCCCTGGGGACAGCGCGAACACCGGGGAGCTGTTTTTT
CDR3aa: CASSPGDSANTGELFF

d_gene: .
j_gene: TRBJ1-5
abundance: .
v_gene: TRBV15
CDR3nt: TGTGCCACCAGCAGAAACGGACAGCGGAATCAGCCCCAGCATTTT
CDR3aa: CATSRNGQRNQPQHF

d_gene: .
j_gene: TRBJ2-1
abundance: once
v_gene: TRBV5-6
CDR3nt: TGTGCCAGCAGCTTGAGGCGGCTAGGGTTGGAAGAGCAGTTCTTC
CDR3aa: CASSLRRLGLEEQFF

d_gene: TRBD1
j_gene: TRBJ1-2
abundance: .
v_gene: TRBV7-2
CDR3nt: TGTGCCAGCAGCTCCGGACAGGGCGAGGATGGCTACACCTTC
CDR3aa: CASSSGQGEDGYTF